These 25 T cell receptor beta chains originate from one sample sequenced in a study of blood T cell repertoires in COVID-19. The method was immunoSEQ multiplex PCR; TCRdb's version includes in-frame clones alone and lacks a portion of them. The profile shows approximately 270,000 clones, around 90% of them singletons. What was sequenced was peripheral blood. The source is a man aged 18 to 30 with active or convalescent COVID-19.

The chain carries TRBV9 and TRBJ2-1; 7 bases agree with TRBD2. This CDR3 has 14 residues. Germline CDR1 and CDR2: SGDLS and YYNGEE. V trimming: 0 bases; J trimming: 9 bases; junction bases outside the gene matches: 6. DNA of the CDR3: TGTGCCAGCAGCGTAGCGGGAGGAGCGATTGAGCAGTTCTTC. Its translation is CASSVAGGAIEQFF.

This chain joins TRBV30 and TRBJ1-5; the match to TRBD1 covers 7 bases. Trimming at V came to 5 bases and at J to 6 bases, leaving 7 bases not matched to a gene. CDR3 length: 13 amino acids. Per germline, CDR1 GTSNPN and CDR2 SVGIG (reference sequence). Written as DNA, the CDR3 is TGTGCCTGGCAACGACAGGGCGGTCAGCCCCAGCATTTT. Translated, it gives CAWQRQGGQPQHF.

The rearrangement uses TRBV19 and TRBJ2-7, with 9 bases fitting TRBD2. The CDR3 spans 16 residues. CDR1 is LNHDA, CDR2 SQIVND, per germline (reference sequence). V shed 2 bases and J 5 bases; nucleotides not matched to a gene: 10. The CDR3 loop is CASSITLWTSENEQYF. In nucleotides, the CDR3 is TGTGCCAGTAGTATAACCCTCTGGACTAGCGAAAACGAGCAGTACTTC.

J is TRBJ2-3 and V is TRBV2; 7 nucleotides match TRBD1. In germline, CDR1 is SNHLY, CDR2 FYNNEI. With 9 bases clipped from V and 0 bases from J, the junction kept 15 bases outside the gene matches. The CDR3 is made up of 17 amino acids. The CDR3 here is CASTGHRGALSTDTQYF. The DNA of the CDR3 is TGTGCCAGTACCGGTCACAGGGGAGCCCTTAGCACAGATACGCAGTATTTT.

The V gene is TRBV9, the J gene TRBJ1-1; possibly TRBD1 for D (5 bases). Trimming cost V 2 bases and J 0 bases, with 11 bases left between them. Germline values: CDR1 SGDLS, CDR2 YYNGEE. The CDR3 contains 15 residues. The CDR3 loop reads CASSVGGSMNTEAFF. The DNA for the CDR3 is TGTGCCAGCAGCGTGGGGGGATCCATGAACACTGAAGCTTTCTTT.

The V gene is TRBV11-3, the J gene TRBJ2-7; 7 bases are shared with TRBD1. V lost 5 bases, J lost 3 bases, and 4 bases stayed unmatched. CDR1 is SGHNT and CDR2 is YENEEA in the germline V gene. This CDR3 has 13 residues. The CDR3 nucleotides are TGTGCCAGCAGCCGGGACAGAAACTACGAGCAGTACTTC. It specifies CASSRDRNYEQYF.

This rearrangement joins TRBV4-3 to TRBJ1-5; the D is unclear. Germline V gene sequence: CDR1 LGHNA, CDR2 YSLEER. The length of the CDR3 is 15 residues. Trimming removed 0 bases from V and 5 bases from J, with 11 bases in between. CDR3: CASSQDYSYYQPQHF. The CDR3 DNA sequence: TGCGCCAGCAGCCAAGATTACTCATACTATCAGCCCCAGCATTTT.

The chain links TRBV4-3 to TRBJ1-4, with D hard to call. The CDR3 runs to 15 residues. Trimming cost V 0 bases and J 0 bases, with 5 bases left between them. CDR1 LGHNA and CDR2 YSLEER come from the germline V gene. CDR3 protein: CASSQDGPTNEKLFF. DNA of the CDR3: TGCGCCAGCAGCCAAGACGGTCCAACTAATGAAAAACTGTTTTTT.

This chain uses TRBV9 with TRBJ1-1; perhaps TRBD1 as D (5 bases). CDR3 length equals 11 residues. The germline V gene encodes CDR1 SGDLS and CDR2 YYNGEE. Trimming pared 4 bases from V and 7 bases from J, leaving 8 bases between. CDR3 DNA sequence: TGTGCCAGCAGCCCGGGGGGTGAAGCTTTCTTT. It codes for CASSPGGEAFF.

Turning to this clone: Other nucleotide sequences from this sample produce the same CDR3. The chain couples TRBV6-5 to TRBJ1-1; no clear D gene. V was shortened by 0 bases and J by 1 base, with 6 bases between the two germline ends. Germline assignment: CDR1 MNHEY and CDR2 SVGAGI. The CDR3 runs to 14 residues. Here the CDR3 reads CASSYSTGNTEAFF. Written as DNA, the CDR3 is TGTGCCAGCAGTTACTCTACCGGGAACACTGAAGCTTTCTTT.

The V and J genes are TRBV7-2 and TRBJ2-5; 9 bases map to TRBD1. Germline-derived CDR1 and CDR2 are SGHTA and FQGNSA. The CDR3 runs to 14 residues. J was trimmed by 2 bases and V by 8 bases; bases with no gene match: 6. Written as DNA, the CDR3 is TGTGCCAGCGAGAGGGACAGGGCTCAAGAGACCCAGTACTTC. It is translated as CASERDRAQETQYF.

The rearrangement uses TRBV2 and TRBJ2-2; D is perhaps TRBD2 (6 bases). Germline V gene lookup returns CDR1 SNHLY and CDR2 FYNNEI. The CDR3 extends over 14 amino acids. V was shortened by 6 bases and J by 2 bases, with 10 bases between the two germline ends. The chain's CDR3 is CASRLAANTGELFF. CDR3 nucleotide sequence: TGTGCCAGCAGATTAGCGGCCAACACCGGGGAGCTGTTTTTT.

This chain joins TRBV19 and TRBJ1-1; 8 nucleotides agree with TRBD1. Trimming took 3 bases from V and 8 from J; bases not matched to a gene: 26. The CDR3 covers 20 residues. Germline CDR1 and CDR2: LNHDA and SQIVND (reference sequence). The CDR3 nucleotides are TGTGCCAGTAGTATTGGCGTTGGGTACGACAGGGGTATTGGACCGAAGGAAGCTTTCTTT. This translates into CASSIGVGYDRGIGPKEAFF.

The chain links TRBV5-8 to TRBJ2-1; a weak D match, TRBD2 (5 bases). The V and J ends lost 2 bases and 0 bases respectively, with 12 bases between them. This CDR3 contains 16 residues. CDR1 and CDR2 (germline): SGHTS, YDEGEE. The CDR3, as DNA: TGTGCCAGCAGCTTCCCCCAGCGGAGCTCCTACAATGAGCAGTTCTTC. Its protein product is CASSFPQRSSYNEQFF.

The V gene is TRBV5-1, the J gene TRBJ1-1; maybe TRBD1 (5 bases). Looked up from germline, CDR1 is SGHRS and CDR2 is YFSETQ. This CDR3 comprises 13 residues. Deletions cut 3 bases from V and 1 base from J, with 7 bases between. This CDR3 reads CASSYGQNTEAFF. CDR3 DNA sequence: TGCGCCAGCAGCTACGGACAGAACACTGAAGCTTTCTTT. The entire variable domain, with the rest obtained from reference TRBV5-1 and TRBJ1-1, is as follows: KAGVTQTPRYLIKTRGQQVTLSCSPISGHRSVSWYQQTPGQGLQFLFEYFSETQRNKGNFPGRFSGRQFSNSRSEMNVSTLELGDSALYLCASSYGQNTEAFFGQGTRLTVV.

The chain couples TRBV18 to TRBJ2-5, with 10 bases that match TRBD2. This CDR3 spans 13 amino acids. The junction had 1 base not matched to a gene; V was cut back by 8 bases and J by 1 base. From germline, CDR1 is KGHSH and CDR2 LQKENI. In nucleotides, the CDR3 is TGTGCCAGCGGACTAGCGGTCCAAGAGACCCAGTACTTC. Its translation: CASGLAVQETQYF.

The chain carries TRBV9 and TRBJ2-3, with a possible D match to TRBD2 (5 bases). The CDR3 runs 14 residues. Germline V CDR1 and CDR2: SGDLS, YYNGEE. Trimming took 1 base from V and 5 from J, leaving 11 bases between them. The CDR3 nucleotides read TGTGCCAGCAGCGTATCGGGGTCTAAAGATACGCAGTATTTT. Translating gives CASSVSGSKDTQYF.

This clone came up a few times. The gene calls are TRBV4-3 and TRBJ1-5; a possible D gene is TRBD1 (6 bases). CDR3 length: 15 amino acids. Trimming shortened V by 1 base and J by 2 bases, and 9 bases separated the two germline ends. Germline loops: CDR1 LGHNA, CDR2 YSLEER. The CDR3 nucleotides read TGCGCCAGCAGCCAAGCGTACAGGGGCAATCAGCCCCAGCATTTT. Protein: CASSQAYRGNQPQHF.

CDR3 in amino acids: CASTATSEEETQYF. In DNA, the CDR3 is TGTGCCAGCACCGCGACTAGCGAGGAAGAGACCCAGTACTTC. The rearrangement links TRBV6-5 to TRBJ2-5; 8 nucleotides match TRBD2. V shed 7 bases and J 3 bases; nucleotides not matched to a gene: 7. Germline-derived CDR1 and CDR2 are MNHEY and SVGAGI. The CDR3 covers 14 residues.

The V and J genes are TRBV7-3 and TRBJ1-2, with 7 positions matching TRBD1. V shed 5 bases and J 1 base; nucleotides not matched to a gene: 7. The CDR3 length is 15 residues. Germline V gene lookup returns CDR1 SGHTA and CDR2 FQGTGA. The CDR3 reads CASSPQGGHNYGYTF. The CDR3 coding sequence is TGTGCCAGCAGCCCTCAGGGGGGCCATAACTATGGCTACACCTTC. The entire variable domain, with the rest obtained from reference TRBV7-3 and TRBJ1-2, is as follows: GAGVSQTPSNKVTEKGKYVELRCDPISGHTALYWYRQSLGQGPEFLIYFQGTGAADDSGLPNDRFFAVRPEGSVSTLKIQRTERGDSAVYLCASSPQGGHNYGYTFGSGTRLTVV.

In its sample, this clone was seen once. The chain couples TRBV6-2 or TRBV6-3 to TRBJ2-1; weak D call: TRBD2 (6 bases). The ends were cut back, 4 bases at V and 0 bases at J, with 10 bases in the middle. The CDR3 totals 15 residues. Germline V gene lookup returns CDR1 MNHEY and CDR2 SVGEGT. CDR3 region: CASSSDGSSYNEQFF. CDR3 sequence (DNA): TGTGCCAGCAGTTCTGACGGGAGCTCCTACAATGAGCAGTTCTTC.

This chain joins TRBV7-2 and TRBJ1-1; TRBD1 matches 7 bases. The V gene end was trimmed by 4 bases and the J gene end by 6 bases; junction bases not matched to a gene: 5. Per the germline V gene, CDR1 is SGHTA and CDR2 is FQGNSA. The CDR3 sequence is 13 residues long. Here the CDR3 reads CASSSDRRAEAFF. The CDR3 DNA reads as TGTGCCAGCAGCTCGGACAGGCGCGCTGAAGCTTTCTTT.

The rearrangement joins TRBV27 to TRBJ1-1, with 7 bases fitting TRBD1. The CDR3 consists of 12 residues. Trimming removed 2 bases from V and 11 bases from J; junction bases left unmatched: 5. Looked up from germline, CDR1 is MNHEY and CDR2 is SMNVEV (reference sequence). The CDR3 protein is CASSLNRGRAFF. CDR3 coding DNA: TGTGCCAGCAGTTTAAACAGGGGACGGGCTTTCTTT.

This chain connects TRBV6-4 to TRBJ2-5; 9 nucleotides line up with TRBD2. The CDR3 has 15 residues. Per the germline V gene, CDR1 is MRHNA and CDR2 is SNTAGT. Unmatched junction bases numbered 7, after V lost 5 bases and J lost 3 bases. The CDR3 bases are TGTGCCAGCAGTTTAGAAGCGGGGGGAAAAGAGACCCAGTACTTC. Translation gives CASSLEAGGKETQYF.

Note on this clone: At one end the junction does not follow the germline gene, possibly because of a read error. The chain employs TRBV4-3 and TRBJ2-3; TRBD2 aligns across 8 bases. The germline V gene encodes CDR1 LGHNA and CDR2 YSLEER. The CDR3 runs to 14 residues. This CDR3 reads CASSQDATGTSFVF. The CDR3, as DNA: TGCGCCAGCAGCCAAGATGCAACCGGGACTAGTTTCGTTTTT.